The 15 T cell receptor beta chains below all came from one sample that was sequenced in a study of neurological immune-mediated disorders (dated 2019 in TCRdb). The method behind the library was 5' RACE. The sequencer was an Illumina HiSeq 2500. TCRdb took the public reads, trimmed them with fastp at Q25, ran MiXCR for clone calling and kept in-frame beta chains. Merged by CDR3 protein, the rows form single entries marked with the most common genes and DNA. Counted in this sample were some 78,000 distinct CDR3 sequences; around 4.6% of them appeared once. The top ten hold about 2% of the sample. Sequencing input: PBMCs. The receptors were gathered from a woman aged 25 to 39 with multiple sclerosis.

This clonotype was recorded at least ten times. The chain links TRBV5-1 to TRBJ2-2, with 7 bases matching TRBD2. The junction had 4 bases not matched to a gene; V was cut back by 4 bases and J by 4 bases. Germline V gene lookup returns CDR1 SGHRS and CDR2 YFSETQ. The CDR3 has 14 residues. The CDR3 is CASSNLAVTGELFF. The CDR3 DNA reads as TGCGCCAGCAGCAACCTAGCGGTCACCGGGGAGCTGTTTTTT.

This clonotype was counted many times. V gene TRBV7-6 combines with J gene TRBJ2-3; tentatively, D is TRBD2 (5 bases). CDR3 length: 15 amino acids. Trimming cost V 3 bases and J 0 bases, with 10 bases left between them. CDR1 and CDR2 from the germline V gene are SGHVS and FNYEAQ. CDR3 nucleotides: TGTGCCAGCAGCTTTGGTGGGAGAAGCACAGATACGCAGTATTTT. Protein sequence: CASSFGGRSTDTQYF.

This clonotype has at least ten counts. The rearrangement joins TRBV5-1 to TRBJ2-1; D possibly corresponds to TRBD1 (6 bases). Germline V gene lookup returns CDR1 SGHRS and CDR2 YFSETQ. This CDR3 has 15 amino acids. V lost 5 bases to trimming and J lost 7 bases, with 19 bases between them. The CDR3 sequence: CASSDVSGEVNEQFF. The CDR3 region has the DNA TGCGCCAGCAGTGACGTCTCAGGGGAAGTGAATGAGCAGTTCTTC.

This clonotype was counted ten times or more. For the CDR3, the DNA is TGTGCCACCAGCACGGAACAGGGGAGCTATGGCTACACCTTC. Translation: CATSTEQGSYGYTF. The chain recombines TRBV15 with TRBJ1-2; 7 bases map to TRBD1. The CDR3 spans 14 residues. In germline, CDR1 is LNHNV, CDR2 YYDKDF (reference sequence). Trimming removed 4 bases from V and 4 bases from J; junction bases left unmatched: 6.

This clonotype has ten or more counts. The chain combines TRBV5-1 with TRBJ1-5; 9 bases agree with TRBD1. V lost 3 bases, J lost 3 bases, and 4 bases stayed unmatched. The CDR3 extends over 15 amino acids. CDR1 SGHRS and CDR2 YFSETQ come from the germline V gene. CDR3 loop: CASSSGDRDNQPQHF. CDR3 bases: TGCGCCAGCAGCTCCGGGGACAGGGACAATCAGCCCCAGCATTTT.

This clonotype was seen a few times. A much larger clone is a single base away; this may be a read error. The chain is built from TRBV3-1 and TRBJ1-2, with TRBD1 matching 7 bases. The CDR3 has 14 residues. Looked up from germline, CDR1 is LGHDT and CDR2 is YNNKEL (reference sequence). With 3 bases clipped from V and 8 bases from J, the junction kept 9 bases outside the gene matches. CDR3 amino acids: CASSQIKGAWGYTF. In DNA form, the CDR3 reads TGTGCCAGCAGCCAGATAAAGGGGGCTTGGGGCTACACCTTC.

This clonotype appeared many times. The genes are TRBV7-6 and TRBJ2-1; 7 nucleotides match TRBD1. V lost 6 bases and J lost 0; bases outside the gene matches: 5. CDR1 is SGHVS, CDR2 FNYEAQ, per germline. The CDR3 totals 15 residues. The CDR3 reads CASRQGSGSYNEQFF. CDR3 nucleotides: TGTGCCAGCAGACAGGGGTCGGGCTCCTACAATGAGCAGTTCTTC.

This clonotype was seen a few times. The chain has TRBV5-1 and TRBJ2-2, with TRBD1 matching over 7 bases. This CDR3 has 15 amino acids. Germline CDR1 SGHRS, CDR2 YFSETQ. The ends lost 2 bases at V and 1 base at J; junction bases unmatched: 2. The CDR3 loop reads CASSFRTGNTGELFF. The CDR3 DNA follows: TGCGCCAGCAGCTTTAGGACAGGGAACACCGGGGAGCTGTTTTTT.

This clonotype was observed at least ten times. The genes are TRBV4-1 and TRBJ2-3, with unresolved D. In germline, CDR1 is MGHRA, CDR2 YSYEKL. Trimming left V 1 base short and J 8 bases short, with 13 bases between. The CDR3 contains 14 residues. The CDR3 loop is CASSQVMSPITQYF. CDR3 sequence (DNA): TGCGCCAGCAGCCAAGTCATGTCCCCAATTACGCAGTATTTT.

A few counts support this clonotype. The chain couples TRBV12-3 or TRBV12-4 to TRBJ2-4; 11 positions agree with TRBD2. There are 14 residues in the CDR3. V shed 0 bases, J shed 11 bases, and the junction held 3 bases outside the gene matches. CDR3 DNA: TGTGCCAGCAGTTTAGCGGGACTAGCGGTACTTCAGTACTTC. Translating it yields CASSLAGLAVLQYF.

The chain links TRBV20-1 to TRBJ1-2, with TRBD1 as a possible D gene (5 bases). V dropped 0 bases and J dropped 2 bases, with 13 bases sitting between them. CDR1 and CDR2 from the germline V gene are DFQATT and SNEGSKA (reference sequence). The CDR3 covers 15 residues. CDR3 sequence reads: CSARDPLDKNYGYTF. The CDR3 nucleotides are TGCAGTGCTAGAGACCCCTTGGACAAGAACTATGGCTACACCTTC.

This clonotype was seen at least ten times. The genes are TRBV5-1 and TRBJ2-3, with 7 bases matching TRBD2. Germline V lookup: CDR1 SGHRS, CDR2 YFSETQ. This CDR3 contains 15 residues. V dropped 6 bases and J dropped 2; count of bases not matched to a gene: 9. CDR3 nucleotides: TGCGCCAGCACCCTTCAAGCGGGAAACACAGATACGCAGTATTTT. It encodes CASTLQAGNTDTQYF.

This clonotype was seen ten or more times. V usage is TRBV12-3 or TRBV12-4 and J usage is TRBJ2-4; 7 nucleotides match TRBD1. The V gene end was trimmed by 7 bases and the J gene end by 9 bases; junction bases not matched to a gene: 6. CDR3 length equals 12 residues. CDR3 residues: CASTQGDAIQYF. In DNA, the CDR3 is TGTGCCAGCACCCAGGGGGATGCCATTCAGTACTTC.

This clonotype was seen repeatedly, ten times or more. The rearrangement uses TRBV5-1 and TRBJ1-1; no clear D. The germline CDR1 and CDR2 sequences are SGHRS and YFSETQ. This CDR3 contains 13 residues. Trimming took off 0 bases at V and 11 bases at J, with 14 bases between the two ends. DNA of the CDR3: TGCGCCAGCAGCTTGGAGCCGCGACTGGGGGCTTTCTTT. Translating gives CASSLEPRLGAFF.

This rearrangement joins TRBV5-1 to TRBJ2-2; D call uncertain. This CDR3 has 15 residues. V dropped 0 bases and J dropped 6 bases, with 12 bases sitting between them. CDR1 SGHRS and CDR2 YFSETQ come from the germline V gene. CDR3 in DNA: TGCGCCAGCAGCTTGGTGCGCGGAAACGCCGGGGAGCTGTTTTTT. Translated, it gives CASSLVRGNAGELFF. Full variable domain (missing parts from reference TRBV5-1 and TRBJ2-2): KAGVTQTPRYLIKTRGQQVTLSCSPISGHRSVSWYQQTPGQGLQFLFEYFSETQRNKGNFPGRFSGRQFSNSRSEMNVSTLELGDSALYLCASSLVRGNAGELFFGEGSRLTVL.